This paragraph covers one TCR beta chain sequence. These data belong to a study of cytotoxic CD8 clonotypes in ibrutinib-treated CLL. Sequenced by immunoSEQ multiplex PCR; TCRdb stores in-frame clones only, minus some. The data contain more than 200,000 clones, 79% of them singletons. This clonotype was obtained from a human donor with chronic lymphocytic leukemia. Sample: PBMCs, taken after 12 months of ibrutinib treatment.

This CDR3 reads CASKLEDTSLQETQYF. The DNA for the CDR3 is TGTGCCAGCAAGCTTGAGGACACGTCCTTGCAAGAGACCCAGTACTTC. This sequence joins TRBV7-6 and TRBJ2-5, with D possibly being TRBD1 (5 bases). CDR1 is SGHVS and CDR2 is FNYEAQ in the germline V gene. This CDR3 region has 16 residues. The V end was cut by 7 bases, the J end by 2 bases, with 20 bases between.